This T cell receptor (beta chain) was retrieved from a study of CD8 T cells in ankylosing spondylitis. Findings and caveats of the study: Characteristic of ankylosing spondylitis blood, it appeared, was a TCR beta motif comprising roughly eight highly homologous variants. The study looked at matched synovial fluid samples from ankylosing spondylitis patients. Disease-linked clones were reported to be significantly enriched there. Previous work reported some of these motif variants in the synovial fluid and blood of reactive arthritis.

This clonotype occurred a few times. What it recognizes is unknown. TCRdb independently ran MiXCR on the 5' RACE reads; one entry per CDR3 protein. The sample contains around 300,000 distinct CDR3 sequences, approximately 10% of which appear only once. Germline CDR1 SGHRS, CDR2 YFSETQ. CDR3 length equals 15 residues. Trimming removed 0 bases at V and 5 bases at J, with 9 bases between. J is TRBJ1-6 and V is TRBV5-1; no definite D call. The TCR sequence derives from a female donor with ankylosing spondylitis or in good health (not recorded which). Sequencing was performed on blood, either unsorted or a sorted T cell fraction (not recorded which). The CDR3 DNA reads as TGCGCCAGCAGCTTGGAGGCCAGGCATAATTCACCCCTCCACTTT. Translating it yields CASSLEARHNSPLHF.